The 18 T cell receptor beta chains in this list originate from one sample, sequenced in a study of cytomegalovirus exposure and HLA in healthy donors. PCR involved 60 Vbeta and 13 Jbeta primers. Data came from immunoSEQ multiplex PCR; TCRdb stores just in-frame clones and leaves some out. The sample yields over 150,000 clones, almost 75% seen once. Sequencing input: PBMCs. The receptor source for this set is a woman in her twenties or thirties in good health and CMV-seropositive.

J is TRBJ1-1 and V is TRBV10-3, with 9 positions matching TRBD1. Germline CDR1 is ENHRY and CDR2 is SYGVKD. The CDR3 contains 14 residues. The V segment lost 4 bases and the J segment 5 bases; nucleotides outside the gene matches: 5. CDR3 sequence: CAISGDRVSTEAFF. DNA for the CDR3: TGTGCCATCAGTGGGGACAGGGTCTCGACTGAAGCTTTCTTT.

The chain couples TRBV28 to TRBJ1-1; 7 nucleotides agree with TRBD1. Germline CDR1 and CDR2: MDHEN and SYDVKM. This CDR3 region has 15 residues. V was clipped by 4 bases and J by 1 base; unmatched bases: 6. CDR3 bases: TGTGCCAGCAGTTACCCGACAGGGAAGAACACTGAAGCTTTCTTT. Translating it yields CASSYPTGKNTEAFF.

DNA of the CDR3: TGTGCCAGCAGAAAGGGGGAAGCGGATATCACAGATACGCAGTATTTT. It specifies CASRKGEADITDTQYF. V and J are TRBV27 and TRBJ2-3; a weak D match, TRBD1 (6 bases). The ends were cut back, 6 bases at V and 2 bases at J, with 18 bases in the middle. The CDR3 is 16 residues long. Germline V CDR1 and CDR2: MNHEY, SMNVEV (reference sequence).

This rearrangement joins TRBV10-3 to TRBJ2-7; D gene uncertain. The V gene lost 2 bases and the J gene lost 2 bases, with 7 bases spanning the gap. In germline, CDR1 is ENHRY, CDR2 SYGVKD. The CDR3 spans 13 residues. The CDR3 nucleotides are TGTGCCATCAGTGAGGGCCTTACCTACGAGCAGTACTTC. It specifies CAISEGLTYEQYF.

The chain is built from TRBV27 and TRBJ1-5; TRBD1 matches 7 bases. The germline V gene encodes CDR1 MNHEY and CDR2 SMNVEV (reference sequence). The CDR3 is 14 residues long. The V gene end was trimmed by 5 bases and the J gene end by 4 bases; junction bases not matched to a gene: 5. The CDR3 loop is CASSGAGGNQPQHF. CDR3 nucleotide sequence: TGTGCCAGCAGTGGGGCAGGGGGTAATCAGCCCCAGCATTTT.

V is TRBV7-6 and J is TRBJ2-7, with 12 bases fitting TRBD2. V shed 2 bases, J shed 1 base, and the junction held 3 bases outside the gene matches. Germline V gene data show CDR1 as SGHVS and CDR2 as FNYEAQ. This CDR3 is 16 amino acids long. The CDR3 DNA follows: TGTGCCAGCAGCTTAACCGGGACTAGCGGGTCCTACGAGCAGTACTTC. Translating gives CASSLTGTSGSYEQYF.

This chain joins TRBV27 and TRBJ1-1, with D perhaps TRBD1 (6 bases). The CDR3 is made up of 14 amino acids. Germline CDR1 is MNHEY and CDR2 is SMNVEV (reference sequence). Trimming removed 5 bases at V and 0 bases at J, with 10 bases between. Here the CDR3 DNA reads TGTGCCAGCAGTCCCGACAGGATGAACACTGAAGCTTTCTTT. Protein: CASSPDRMNTEAFF.

This chain links TRBV28 with TRBJ1-2; TRBD1 aligns across 9 bases. J was trimmed by 3 bases and V by 6 bases; bases with no gene match: 5. Germline CDR1 and CDR2: MDHEN and SYDVKM. This CDR3 has 14 amino acids. CDR3 nucleotides: TGTGCCAGCAGACTAACAGGGGGCTACTATGGCTACACCTTC. It is translated as CASRLTGGYYGYTF.

The chain combines TRBV2 with TRBJ2-7; TRBD2 agrees at 7 bases. V lost 6 bases, J lost 4 bases, and 12 bases stayed unmatched. CDR1 is SNHLY and CDR2 is FYNNEI in the germline V gene. This CDR3 is built from 15 residues. The CDR3 nucleotides are TGTGCCAGCAGGGACGTGGCTAGCGGAACATACGAGCAGTACTTC. Translated, it gives CASRDVASGTYEQYF.

The chain carries TRBV19 and TRBJ2-7, with D perhaps TRBD1 (6 bases). This CDR3 is built from 14 residues. Trimming left V 5 bases short and J 4 bases short, with 15 bases between. CDR1 is LNHDA and CDR2 is SQIVND in the germline V gene (reference sequence). Here the CDR3 reads CASSPGTPGYEQYF. DNA of the CDR3: TGTGCCAGTAGTCCCGGGACACCCGGATACGAGCAGTACTTC.

The V gene is TRBV28, the J gene TRBJ2-3; 7 bases are a match to TRBD1. Germline CDR1 is MDHEN and CDR2 is SYDVKM. The CDR3 contains 14 residues. The junction had 1 base not matched to a gene; V was cut back by 2 bases and J by 2 bases. CDR3 sequence reads: CASSLTGATDTQYF. The CDR3 DNA reads TGTGCCAGCAGTTTAACAGGGGCCACAGATACGCAGTATTTT.

The count of this clone is one. The J gene is TRBJ2-7, the V gene TRBV10-1; TRBD2 might be the D (5 bases). V was pared by 3 bases and J by 0 bases, with 15 bases between. The germline V gene has CDR1 WNHNN and CDR2 SYGVQD (reference sequence). The CDR3 has 16 residues. CDR3 coding DNA: TGCGCCAGCAGTGATGGAGGACTCGCCGCCTCCTACGAGCAGTACTTC. This encodes CASSDGGLAASYEQYF.

This sequence joins TRBV27 and TRBJ2-7; 9 bases match TRBD1. The CDR3 has 14 amino acids. The germline gives CDR1 MNHEY, CDR2 SMNVEV (reference sequence). V was pared by 8 bases and J by 3 bases, with 8 bases of the junction left unmatched. The CDR3 DNA reads as TGTGCCAGCGGGGGACAGGGCACGCTCTACGAGCAGTACTTC. Residues: CASGGQGTLYEQYF.

The V call is TRBV27, the J call TRBJ2-2, with 8 bases matching TRBD1. V shed 4 bases, J shed 5 bases, and the junction held 6 bases outside the gene matches. The germline V gene has CDR1 MNHEY and CDR2 SMNVEV (reference sequence). The CDR3 length is 15 residues. CDR3 nucleotide sequence: TGTGCCAGCAGTTCGCCAGGGGGCGCTACCGGGGAGCTGTTTTTT. Encoded protein: CASSSPGGATGELFF.

This clone was seen a handful of times. V usage is TRBV4-2 and J usage is TRBJ2-7; TRBD2 matches at 9 bases. Germline-derived CDR1 and CDR2 are LGHNA and YNFKEQ. The CDR3 loop spans 14 amino acids. V was clipped by 6 bases and J by 2 bases; unmatched bases: 5. The CDR3, as DNA: TGTGCCAGCAGGGCGGGAGGGAGCGCCTACGAGCAGTACTTC. Protein sequence: CASRAGGSAYEQYF.

CDR3 amino acids: CASFGTANALEGYEQYF. The CDR3 nucleotides are TGTGCCAGCTTCGGGACAGCAAATGCATTGGAGGGCTACGAGCAGTACTTC. V and J are TRBV25-1 and TRBJ2-7; TRBD1 is a possible D gene (7 bases). Trimming took off 8 bases at V and 3 bases at J, with 26 bases between the two ends. There are 17 residues in the CDR3. From germline, CDR1 is MGHDK and CDR2 SYGVNS.

The V gene is TRBV6-4, the J gene TRBJ2-7; D possibly corresponds to TRBD1 (6 bases). Germline lookup yields CDR1 MRHNA and CDR2 SNTAGT. Trimming took off 5 bases at V and 5 bases at J, with 13 bases between the two ends. The CDR3 is 13 residues long. The CDR3 sequence is CASSQTQGDEQYF. The CDR3 coding sequence is TGTGCCAGCAGTCAGACACAGGGCGACGAGCAGTACTTC.

V usage is TRBV13 and J usage is TRBJ2-3; D possibly corresponds to TRBD2 (6 bases). Germline loops: CDR1 PRHDT, CDR2 FYEKMQ (reference sequence). This CDR3 contains 15 residues. V was clipped by 1 base and J by 2 bases, with 10 bases between them. CDR3 amino acids: CASSLARELTDTQYF. The DNA for the CDR3 is TGTGCCAGCAGCTTAGCGCGGGAACTCACAGATACGCAGTATTTT.